This T cell receptor (beta chain) was identified in a study of cytomegalovirus exposure and HLA in healthy donors. The PCR had 60 Vbeta and 13 Jbeta primers. In the original workflow: Roughly 10 million shared chains were among about 80 million unique TCR beta chains counted in a later analysis. The data were produced by immunoSEQ multiplex PCR, yet TCRdb's version contains in-frame clones alone and is incomplete. Clone size and V and J calls were adopted from that table, with D and trimming inferred from the DNA. Counted here are over 200,000 clones, roughly 91% occurring once; the ten biggest clones make up around 1%. On this clone: Its target is unknown.

Study observations and caveats: The availability of immune exposure information extended only to CMV serostatus. Productive status was seen about 87% or about 30% of the time for most TCR beta V segments in an earlier analysis.

This CDR3 contains 13 residues. Trimming cost V 3 bases and J 5 bases, with 11 bases left between them. Per germline, CDR1 WSHSY and CDR2 SAAADI. The TCR sequence derives from a young woman in good health and CMV-seronegative. The chain has TRBV10-2 and TRBJ2-7, with D perhaps TRBD1 (5 bases). Sequencing used PBMCs. CDR3 nucleotides: TGCGCCAGCAGTGAACCAGGGTTAAACGAGCAGTACTTC. It is translated as CASSEPGLNEQYF.